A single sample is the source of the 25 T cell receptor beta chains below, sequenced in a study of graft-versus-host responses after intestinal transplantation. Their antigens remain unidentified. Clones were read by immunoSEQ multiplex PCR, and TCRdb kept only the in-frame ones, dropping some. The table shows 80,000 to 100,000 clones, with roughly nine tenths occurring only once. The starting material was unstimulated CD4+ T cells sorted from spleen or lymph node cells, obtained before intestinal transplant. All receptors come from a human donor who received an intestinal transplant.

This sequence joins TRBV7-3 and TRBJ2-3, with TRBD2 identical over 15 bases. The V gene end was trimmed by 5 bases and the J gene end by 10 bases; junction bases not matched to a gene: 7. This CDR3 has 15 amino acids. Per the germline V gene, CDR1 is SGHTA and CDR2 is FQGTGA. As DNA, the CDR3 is TGTGCCAGCAGCCCCGGGACTAGCGGGGGGAGGGCGCAGTATTTT. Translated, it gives CASSPGTSGGRAQYF. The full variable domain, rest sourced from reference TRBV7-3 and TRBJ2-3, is GAGVSQTPSNKVTEKGKYVELRCDPISGHTALYWYRQSLGQGPEFLIYFQGTGAADDSGLPNDRFFAVRPEGSVSTLKIQRTERGDSAVYLCASSPGTSGGRAQYFGPGTRLTVL.

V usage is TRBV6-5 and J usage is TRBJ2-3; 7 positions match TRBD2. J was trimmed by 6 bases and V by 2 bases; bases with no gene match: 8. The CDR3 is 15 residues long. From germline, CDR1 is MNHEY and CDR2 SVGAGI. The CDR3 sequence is CASSYLGRESDTQYF. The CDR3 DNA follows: TGTGCCAGCAGTTACCTCGGGCGGGAGTCGGATACGCAGTATTTT.

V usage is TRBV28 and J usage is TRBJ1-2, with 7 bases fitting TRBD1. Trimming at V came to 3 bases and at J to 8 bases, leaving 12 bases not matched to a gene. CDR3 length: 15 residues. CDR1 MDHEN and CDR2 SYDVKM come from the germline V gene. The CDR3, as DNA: TGTGCCAGCAGTTTCGAACAGGGGAGGACGGACGGCTACACCTTC. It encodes CASSFEQGRTDGYTF.

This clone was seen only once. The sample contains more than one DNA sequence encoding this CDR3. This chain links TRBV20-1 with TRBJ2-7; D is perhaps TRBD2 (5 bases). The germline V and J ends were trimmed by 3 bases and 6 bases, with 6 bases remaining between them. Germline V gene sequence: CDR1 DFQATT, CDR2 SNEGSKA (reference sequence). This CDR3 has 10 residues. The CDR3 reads CSASRGEQYF. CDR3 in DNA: TGCAGTGCTAGTCGGGGCGAGCAGTACTTC.

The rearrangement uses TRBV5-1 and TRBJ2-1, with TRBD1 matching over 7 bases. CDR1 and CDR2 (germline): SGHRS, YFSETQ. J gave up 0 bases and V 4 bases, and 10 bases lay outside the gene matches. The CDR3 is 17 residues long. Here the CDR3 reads CASSPYRQGYSYNEQFF. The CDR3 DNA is TGCGCCAGCAGCCCCTACCGACAGGGATACTCCTACAATGAGCAGTTCTTC.

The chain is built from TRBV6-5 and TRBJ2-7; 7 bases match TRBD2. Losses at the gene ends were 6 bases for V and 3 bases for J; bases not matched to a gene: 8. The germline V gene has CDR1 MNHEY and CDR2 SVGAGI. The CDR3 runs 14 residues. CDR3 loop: CASSSRGEGYEQYF. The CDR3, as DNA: TGTGCCAGCAGCTCACGGGGGGAGGGCTACGAGCAGTACTTC.

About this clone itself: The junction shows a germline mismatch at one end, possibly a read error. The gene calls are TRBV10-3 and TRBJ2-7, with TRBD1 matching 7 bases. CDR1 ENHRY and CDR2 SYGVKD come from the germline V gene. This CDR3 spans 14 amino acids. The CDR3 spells CAIGEGQGVNEQYF. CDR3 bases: TGTGCCATCGGTGAGGGGCAGGGGGTGAACGAGCAGTACTTC.

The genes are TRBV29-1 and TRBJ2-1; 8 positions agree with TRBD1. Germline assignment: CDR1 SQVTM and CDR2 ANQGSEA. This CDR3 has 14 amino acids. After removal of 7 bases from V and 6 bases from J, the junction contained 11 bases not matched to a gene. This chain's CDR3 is CSAGGTGFFNEQFF. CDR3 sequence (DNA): TGCAGCGCAGGAGGGACAGGATTCTTCAATGAGCAGTTCTTC.

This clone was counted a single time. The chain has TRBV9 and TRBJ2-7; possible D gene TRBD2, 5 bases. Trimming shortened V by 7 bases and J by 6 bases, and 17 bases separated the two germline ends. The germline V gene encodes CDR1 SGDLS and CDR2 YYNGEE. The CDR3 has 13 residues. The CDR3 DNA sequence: TGTGCCAGCGGTGGTCCGGAAAGCGGCGAGCAGTACTTC. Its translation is CASGGPESGEQYF.

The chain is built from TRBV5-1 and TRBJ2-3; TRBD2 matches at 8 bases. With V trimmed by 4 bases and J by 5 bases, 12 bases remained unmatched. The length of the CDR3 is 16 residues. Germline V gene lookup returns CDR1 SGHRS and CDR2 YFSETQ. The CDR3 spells CASSLRGGLRGDTQYF. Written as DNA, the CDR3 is TGCGCCAGCAGCCTCCGGGGGGGGCTGCGGGGAGATACGCAGTATTTT.

The CDR3 DNA is TGTGCCAGTAGTGAAGACAGGTTAACCGGGGAGCTGTTTTTT. Translating it yields CASSEDRLTGELFF. The chain recombines TRBV19 with TRBJ2-2, with a tentative D call TRBD1 (6 bases). This CDR3 has 14 residues. Looked up from germline, CDR1 is LNHDA and CDR2 is SQIVND (reference sequence). The germline V and J ends were trimmed by 5 bases and 5 bases, with 12 bases remaining between them.

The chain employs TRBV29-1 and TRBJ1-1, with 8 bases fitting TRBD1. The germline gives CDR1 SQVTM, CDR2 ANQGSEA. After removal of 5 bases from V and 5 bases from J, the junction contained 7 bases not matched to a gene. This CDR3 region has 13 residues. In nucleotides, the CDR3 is TGCAGCGTTTATGCAGGGGGCAGGACTGAAGCTTTCTTT. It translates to CSVYAGGRTEAFF.

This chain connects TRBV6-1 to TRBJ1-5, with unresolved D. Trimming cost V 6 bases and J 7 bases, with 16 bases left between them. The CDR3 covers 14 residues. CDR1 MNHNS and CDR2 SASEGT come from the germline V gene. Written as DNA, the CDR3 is TGTGCCAGCAGCGAAAACGAGGGCTTCCAGCCCCAGCATTTT. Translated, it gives CASSENEGFQPQHF.

The CDR3 DNA reads TGTGCCATCAGTGGGACTAGCGCTCTAAGAGAGACCCAGTACTTC. Its translation: CAISGTSALRETQYF. This chain joins TRBV10-3 and TRBJ2-5, with 9 bases identical to TRBD2. After removal of 4 bases from V and 4 bases from J, the junction contained 7 bases not matched to a gene. Germline-derived CDR1 and CDR2 are ENHRY and SYGVKD. This CDR3 has 15 residues.

The CDR3 is CAIKGTGTDTQYF. CDR3 nucleotide sequence: TGTGCCATCAAGGGGACAGGCACAGATACGCAGTATTTT. V gene TRBV10-3 combines with J gene TRBJ2-3; TRBD1 aligns across 7 bases. The V gene's germline CDR1 is ENHRY and CDR2 SYGVKD. The CDR3 covers 13 residues. V was pared by 7 bases and J by 1 base, with 2 bases of the junction left unmatched.

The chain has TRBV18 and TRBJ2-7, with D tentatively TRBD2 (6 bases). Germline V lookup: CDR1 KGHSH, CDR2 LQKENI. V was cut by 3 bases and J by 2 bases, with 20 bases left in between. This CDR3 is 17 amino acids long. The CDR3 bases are TGTGCCAGCTCACCCGGGGGAGGCTCAAGCTCAACCTACGAGCAGTACTTC. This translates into CASSPGGGSSSTYEQYF.

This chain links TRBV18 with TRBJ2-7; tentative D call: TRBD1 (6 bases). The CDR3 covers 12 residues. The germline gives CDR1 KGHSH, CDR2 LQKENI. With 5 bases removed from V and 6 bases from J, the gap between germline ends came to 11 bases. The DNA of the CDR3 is TGTGCCAGCTCATCGACAGGTAGCGAGCAGTACTTC. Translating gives CASSSTGSEQYF. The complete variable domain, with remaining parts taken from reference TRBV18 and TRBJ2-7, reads NAGVMQNPRHLVRRRGQEARLRCSPMKGHSHVYWYRQLPEEGLKFMVYLQKENIIDESGMPKERFSAEFPKEGPSILRIQQVVRGDSAAYFCASSSTGSEQYFGPGTRLTVT.

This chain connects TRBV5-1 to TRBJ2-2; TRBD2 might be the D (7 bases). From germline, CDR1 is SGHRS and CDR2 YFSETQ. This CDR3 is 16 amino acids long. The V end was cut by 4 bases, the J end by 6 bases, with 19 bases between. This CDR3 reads CASSLRGVGGAGELFF. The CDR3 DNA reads TGCGCCAGCAGCCTCCGGGGGGTCGGGGGCGCCGGGGAGCTGTTTTTT.

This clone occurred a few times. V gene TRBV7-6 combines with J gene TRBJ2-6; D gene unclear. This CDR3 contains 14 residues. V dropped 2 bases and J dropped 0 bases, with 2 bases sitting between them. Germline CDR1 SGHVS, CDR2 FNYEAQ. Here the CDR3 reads CASSLHSGANVLTF. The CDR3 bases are TGTGCCAGCAGCTTACACTCTGGGGCCAACGTCCTGACTTTC.

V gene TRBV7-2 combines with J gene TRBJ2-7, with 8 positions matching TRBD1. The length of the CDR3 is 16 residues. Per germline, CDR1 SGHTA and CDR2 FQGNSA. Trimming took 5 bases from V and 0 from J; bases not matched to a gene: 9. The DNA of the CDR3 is TGTGCCAGCAGCGGAACCGGGACAGGTGCCTCCTACGAGCAGTACTTC. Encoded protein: CASSGTGTGASYEQYF.

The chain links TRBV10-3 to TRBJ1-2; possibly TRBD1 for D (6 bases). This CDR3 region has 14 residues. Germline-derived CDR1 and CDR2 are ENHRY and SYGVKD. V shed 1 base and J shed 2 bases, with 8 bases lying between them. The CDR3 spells CAISELGGNYGYTF. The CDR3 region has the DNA TGTGCCATCAGTGAGTTAGGGGGAAACTATGGCTACACCTTC.

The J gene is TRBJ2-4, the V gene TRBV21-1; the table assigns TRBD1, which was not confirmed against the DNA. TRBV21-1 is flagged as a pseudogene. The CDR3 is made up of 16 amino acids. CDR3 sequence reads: CASREGTGAPENIQYF. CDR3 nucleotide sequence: TGTGCCAGCAGGGAAGGGACAGGCGCCCCCGAAAACATTCAGTACTTC.

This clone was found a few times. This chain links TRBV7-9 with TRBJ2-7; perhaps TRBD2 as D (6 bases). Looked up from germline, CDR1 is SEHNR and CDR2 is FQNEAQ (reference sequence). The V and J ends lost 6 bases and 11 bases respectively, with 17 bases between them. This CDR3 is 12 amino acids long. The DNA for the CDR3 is TGTGCCAGCAGTCCCATCGGGTCGGGGGAGTACTTC. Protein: CASSPIGSGEYF.

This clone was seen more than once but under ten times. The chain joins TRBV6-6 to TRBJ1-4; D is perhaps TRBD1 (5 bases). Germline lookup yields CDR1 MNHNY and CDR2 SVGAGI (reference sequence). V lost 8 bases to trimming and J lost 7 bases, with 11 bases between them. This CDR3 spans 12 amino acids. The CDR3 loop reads CASGAWGEKLFF. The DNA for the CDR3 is TGTGCCAGCGGGGCGTGGGGTGAAAAACTGTTTTTT.

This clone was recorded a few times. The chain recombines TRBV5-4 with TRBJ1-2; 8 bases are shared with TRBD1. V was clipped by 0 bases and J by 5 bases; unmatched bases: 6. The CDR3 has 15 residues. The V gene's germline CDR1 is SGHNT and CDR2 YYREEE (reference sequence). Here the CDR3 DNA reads TGTGCCAGCAGCTTGGTGGCAGGGGGCGGGTATGGCTACACCTTC. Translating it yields CASSLVAGGGYGYTF.